This T cell receptor beta chain comes out of a study of tumor-infiltrating lymphocytes in primary liver carcinoma (dated by TCRdb to 2015 to 2018). With respect to the entire study: Of the five patients (three men and two women, aged 30 to 69 years), four had hepatocellular carcinoma and one had combined HCC and intrahepatic cholangiocarcinoma. Roughly 3.5 to 8 million productive TCRbeta reads were obtained per sample, and no significant difference in read depth was found between tissue types. The tumors of the five patients were staged as T1-T3 N0M0, with maximum diameters ranging from roughly 4.2 to 10 cm. Reproducibility between technical replicate repertoires was high, with correlation coefficients above 0.95 and mean shared-clone rates roughly 0.87. To link TCRbeta repertoire diversity to the local molecular phenotype, the 25 to 30 tumor region samples were profiled with Agilent mRNA microarrays. The study combined TCRbeta repertoire sequencing, expression microarrays and whole-exome sequencing across five regions of each liver tumor, with adjacent normal tissue and blood. A total of 35 specimens from 5 patients went through TCRbeta repertoire sequencing, namely 25 tumor regions, 5 adjacent noncancerous liver tissues and 5 peripheral blood samples. Study-wide conclusions, independent of this receptor: The study included only five patients, and the authors note findings should be validated in a larger study. Because sequencing covered only the TCR beta chain and unpaired alpha chains were not captured, true repertoire diversity is likely underestimated. The top 250 clones accounted for a significantly greater share of the repertoire in tumors than in blood (p = 0.039). Just about 8-25% of top clones turned up in all five regions of a tumor, which suggests spatial heterogeneity among tumor-infiltrating T cells. Consistent with antigen-driven expansion, pairs of tumor regions showed higher repertoire overlap (mean roughly 36%) than either tumor-adjacent pairs (approximately 17%) or tumor-blood pairs (roughly 14%). Because the samples were bulk and unsorted, CD4+ and CD8+ T cell repertoires could not be compared.

Total RNA and DNA were co-extracted from roughly 18-30 mg of bulk tissue with the AllPrep DNA/RNA mini kit, without cell sorting. Roughly five patients with histopathologically diagnosed primary liver carcinoma underwent surgical resection in China between late 2015 and March 2016. At the time of sampling, the patients were treatment-naive and had chronic HBV infection. Five spatially separated regions were sampled from each tumor: the superior, inferior, left-lateral and right-lateral poles, plus the tumor centre. Histological examination found more than 90% viable tumor cells in every tumor sample. Fresh tumor and adjacent tissue pieces were bisected; one half was stored in RNAlater at -80°C, the other sent for histology. A constant-region primer and ProtoScript II reverse transcriptase were used to reverse-transcribe TCRbeta-specific cDNA from 500 ng total RNA. TCRbeta libraries were built with three nested multiplex PCR rounds, a slightly modified ARM-PCR procedure. The first two PCR rounds used multiplex TRBV1-TRBV30 forward primers with a Cbeta reverse primer, each for about 9 cycles. Sample barcodes and Illumina adapters were added in a final 25-cycle PCR with Deep VentR polymerase. Amplicons of 200-500 bp were gel-purified with a QIAquick gel extraction kit before sequencing. The TCRbeta amplicons were sequenced with 250-bp paired-end reads on an Illumina HiSeq 2500. The original methods were these. To recover full CDR3 sequences, reads were quality-trimmed using Trimmomatic v0.33 and paired reads were then merged using FLASH v1.2.11. V, D and J germline segments were assigned to the rearranged TCRbeta sequences by MiGEC v1.2.1b. Clonotype statistics and Shannon-Wiener diversity indices were calculated with VDJtools v1.0.0. Except for diversity analysis, only the 250 most abundant clonotypes of each sample were used in subsequent analyses to reduce sampling bias. TCRdb reanalyzed the raw reads on its own, using fastp at Q25 for trimming and MiXCR for clone calling, and kept in-frame beta chains. Each record represents a unique CDR3 protein, reported with the most common genes and DNA among its rows. TCRdb's processing, not the study's, gives the V and J calls here. The sample table lists about 70,000 distinct CDR3 sequences, 55% to 75% of them with a count of one. Clones ranked in the top ten supply 28% of the sample.

This clonotype was recorded once. No cognate antigen has been identified for it. No clone much larger than this one lies a single base away; base qualities are absent. A solitary read yields weak support. The CDR3 runs 17 amino acids, cysteine and phenylalanine included. Only the CDR3 portion is preserved as DNA: 51 bases, with reading frame beginning at the first base. V was cut back by 6 bases and J by 6 bases, leaving a gap of 24 bases between them. CDR1 and CDR2, per the germline V gene, are MNHEY and SVGEGT. The clonotype was recovered from a man in his forties with primary liver carcinoma and hepatitis B virus infection. Recombination connected TRBV6-2 or TRBV6-3 to TRBJ1-5; a weak D assignment points to TRBD1 (6 bases agree). Sequencing was carried out using liver tumor tissue from sampling region 4. In light of the paper, this sample's cell subset or site label describes: tumor region T4, right-lateral pole. CDR3 reads: CASSRRTEKGPSQPQHF. The DNA sequence is TGTGCCAGCAGCCGGAGGACAGAAAAGGGACCCAGTCAGCCCCAGCATTTT.